These 27 T cell receptor beta chains share one sample of origin, sequenced in a study of monozygotic twins with inflammatory bowel disease. TCRdb reworked the 5' RACE reads into one entry per CDR3 protein, no DNA. There are 350,000 to 550,000 distinct CDR3 sequences in the sample, with 2.4% held by the top ten. What was sequenced was blood. Receptors were obtained from a human donor with ulcerative colitis or Crohn's disease, or a healthy co-twin of an affected twin (not recorded which).

The chain employs TRBV7-9 and TRBJ1-1; TCRdb's D gene call, TRBD1, goes unchecked for lack of DNA. CDR3 length: 15 amino acids. The germline CDR1 and CDR2 sequences are SEHNR and FQNEAQ (reference sequence). CDR3 region: CASSLAHRGHTEAFF.

V and J are TRBV5-1 and TRBJ2-1; with no DNA, the TCRdb D assignment of TRBD2 cannot be verified. Germline CDR1 SGHRS, CDR2 YFSETQ. The length of the CDR3 is 15 residues. The CDR3 sequence: CASSLWGGSGNEQFF.

The V gene is TRBV7-8, the J gene TRBJ1-2; TCRdb's D call of TRBD1 is untestable without DNA. Germline V gene data show CDR1 as SGHVS and CDR2 as FQNEAQ. This CDR3 region has 13 residues. The CDR3 is CASSDRDRYGYTF.

The rearrangement uses TRBV18 and TRBJ1-2. The CDR3 contains 14 residues. CDR1 and CDR2 (germline): KGHSH, LQKENI. CDR3 residues: CASSPGDPRYGYTF.

The chain is built from TRBV20-1 and TRBJ2-7; the TCRdb call, TRBD1, lacks DNA for checking. CDR3 length: 13 amino acids. Germline lookup yields CDR1 DFQATT and CDR2 SNEGSKA (reference sequence). The CDR3 spells CSAHDRVGYEQYF.

V and J are TRBV28 and TRBJ2-2; TCRdb indicates TRBD2, and absent DNA this call remains unverified. CDR1 MDHEN and CDR2 SYDVKM come from the germline V gene. CDR3 length: 13 residues. CDR3 sequence reads: CASSKWEAGELFF. The whole variable domain, remainder taken from reference TRBV28 and TRBJ2-2, is DVKVTQSSRYLVKRTGEKVFLECVQDMDHENMFWYRQDPGLGLRLIYFSYDVKMKEKGDIPEGYSVSREKKERFSLILESASTNQTSMYLCASSKWEAGELFFGEGSRLTVL.

The genes are TRBV19 and TRBJ2-1; the D call from TCRdb, TRBD2, cannot be confirmed without DNA. This CDR3 comprises 14 residues. Germline V CDR1 and CDR2: LNHDA, SQIVND (reference sequence). CDR3 amino acids: CARAAGGPNNEQFF.

This chain connects TRBV18 to TRBJ1-1; TCRdb names TRBD1, which stays unverified in the absence of DNA. There are 16 residues in the CDR3. CDR1 is KGHSH, CDR2 LQKENI, per germline. CDR3 protein: CASSLGQAGANTEAFF.

The rearrangement uses TRBV12-3 or TRBV12-4 and TRBJ2-5; the D call of TRBD1 rests on TCRdb alone, since no DNA is present to check it. This CDR3 region has 13 residues. The CDR3 loop is CASSVPEQETQYF.

The rearrangement links TRBV5-1 to TRBJ2-7; the TCRdb D gene call, TRBD1, has no DNA to confirm it. CDR1 is SGHRS and CDR2 is YFSETQ in the germline V gene. The CDR3 totals 14 residues. This chain's CDR3 is CASSLGDRGTKQYF. Using reference TRBV5-1 and TRBJ2-7 for the parts outside the CDR3, the full variable domain is KAGVTQTPRYLIKTRGQQVTLSCSPISGHRSVSWYQQTPGQGLQFLFEYFSETQRNKGNFPGRFSGRQFSNSRSEMNVSTLELGDSALYLCASSLGDRGTKQYFGPGTRLTVT.

The rearrangement links TRBV18 to TRBJ1-1; checking the TCRdb D call of TRBD1 is not possible without DNA. CDR3 size: 15 residues. Looked up from germline, CDR1 is KGHSH and CDR2 is LQKENI. The CDR3 protein is CASSPKGTPGTEAFF.

This chain uses TRBV18 with TRBJ1-6; TCRdb's D call, TRBD1, is unchecked because there is no DNA. The CDR3 consists of 16 residues. Germline loops: CDR1 KGHSH, CDR2 LQKENI. The chain's CDR3 is CASSLNPGQGDSPLHF.

The rearrangement joins TRBV9 to TRBJ2-3; the TRBD1 assignment by TCRdb is unverifiable without DNA. This CDR3 has 15 amino acids. Germline CDR1 and CDR2: SGDLS and YYNGEE. This CDR3 reads CASSRGGWGTDTQYF.

The genes are TRBV6-6 and TRBJ2-7; TCRdb picks TRBD1, but there is no DNA to check that call. Germline CDR1 is MNHNY and CDR2 is SVGAGI (reference sequence). The CDR3 contains 13 residues. CDR3 region: CASSYGGAREQYF.

The chain joins TRBV20-1 to TRBJ2-3; TCRdb's D call, TRBD1, is unchecked because there is no DNA. This CDR3 comprises 11 residues. CDR1 is DFQATT and CDR2 is SNEGSKA in the germline V gene (reference sequence). The CDR3 region is CSAIEGGAQYF.

V is TRBV19 and J is TRBJ2-7. This CDR3 has 14 residues. CDR1 and CDR2 from the germline V gene are LNHDA and SQIVND (reference sequence). CDR3 region: CASSITGASYEQYF.

V gene TRBV27 combines with J gene TRBJ1-2; with no DNA, the TCRdb D assignment of TRBD1 cannot be verified. The CDR3 covers 15 residues. Germline CDR1 MNHEY, CDR2 SMNVEV (reference sequence). CDR3 region: CASSPRRTAQYGYTF.

The chain couples TRBV15 to TRBJ2-3. Germline assignment: CDR1 LNHNV and CDR2 YYDKDF (reference sequence). The CDR3 totals 11 residues. The CDR3: CATLGVDTQYF.

V and J are TRBV20-1 and TRBJ2-1; the D call of TRBD1 rests on TCRdb alone, since no DNA is present to check it. Looked up from germline, CDR1 is DFQATT and CDR2 is SNEGSKA (reference sequence). The CDR3 loop spans 12 amino acids. The CDR3 here is CSALMDRILQFF.

The genes are TRBV4-3 and TRBJ2-5. This CDR3 region has 14 residues. Germline CDR1 is LGHNA and CDR2 is YSLEER. This CDR3 is CASSPSGRGETQYF.

The CDR3 is CASSGQGKGTEAFF. The genes are TRBV5-1 and TRBJ1-1; TCRdb's assignment of TRBD1 cannot be checked, as there is no DNA. The CDR3 has 14 residues. The germline gives CDR1 SGHRS, CDR2 YFSETQ.

The J gene is TRBJ2-3, the V gene TRBV10-3; TCRdb names TRBD2, which stays unverified in the absence of DNA. In germline, CDR1 is ENHRY, CDR2 SYGVKD. The CDR3 is 18 residues long. CDR3 in amino acids: CAVSGQPGLAGSTDTQYF.

The rearrangement joins TRBV4-1 to TRBJ2-1; the D call of TRBD2 rests on TCRdb alone, since no DNA is present to check it. CDR3 length: 16 residues. In germline, CDR1 is MGHRA, CDR2 YSYEKL. The CDR3: CASSQDSSGRYNEQFF.

The genes are TRBV27 and TRBJ2-2. The CDR3 totals 15 residues. Germline lookup yields CDR1 MNHEY and CDR2 SMNVEV (reference sequence). CDR3 residues: CASSLIGARTGELFF.

CDR3 sequence reads: CSAREDRGNEKLFF. The chain couples TRBV20-1 to TRBJ1-4; TCRdb reports TRBD1, a call that lacks DNA to check it against. Germline CDR1 reads DFQATT; CDR2 reads SNEGSKA (reference sequence). CDR3 length: 14 amino acids.

The rearrangement joins TRBV4-2 to TRBJ1-4. Per germline, CDR1 LGHNA and CDR2 YNFKEQ. The CDR3 is 14 residues long. CDR3 residues: CASSPRVLNEKLFF.

The genes are TRBV5-6 and TRBJ2-1; no DNA is available, so the TRBD1 call from TCRdb remains unchecked. The CDR3 runs to 16 residues. The germline V gene encodes CDR1 SGHDT and CDR2 YYEEEE. CDR3 sequence reads: CASSLEPGDSYNEQFF.